A selection of T cell receptor beta chains follows, all from one sample in a study of shared clonotypes between healthy human individuals. The data were produced by immunoSEQ multiplex PCR, yet TCRdb's version contains in-frame clones alone and is incomplete. The sample has about 1.4 million clones; more than 95% are singletons. The specimen sequenced was naive CD4+ T cells sorted from blood. The source is a man aged 25-40 years in good health. CDR3s include the opening cysteine and the closing phenylalanine or tryptophan. A D gene is named only where the DNA matches it firmly. Size values are once, few and many counts, or a class for expanded clones, and some rows have none.

abundance: .
j_gene: TRBJ2-1
d_gene: .
v_gene: TRBV5-1
CDR3nt: TGCGCCAGCAGTACGGAGGGCCAGAGGGATGAGCAGTTCTTC
CDR3aa: CASSTEGQRDEQFF

abundance: .
j_gene: TRBJ2-7
d_gene: TRBD2
v_gene: TRBV9
CDR3nt: TGTGCCAGCAGCGTTTCTAGCGGAGCCCCCTCCTACGAGCAGTACTTC
CDR3aa: CASSVSSGAPSYEQYF

abundance: .
j_gene: TRBJ2-5
d_gene: .
v_gene: TRBV18
CDR3nt: TGTGCCAGCTCACCACTCGCCTTCCAAGAGACCCAGTACTTC
CDR3aa: CASSPLAFQETQYF

abundance: .
j_gene: TRBJ2-2
d_gene: .
v_gene: TRBV6-1
CDR3nt: TGTGCCAGCAGTGAAGTCGGCCGGGACACCGGGGAGCTGTTTTTT
CDR3aa: CASSEVGRDTGELFF

abundance: once
j_gene: TRBJ2-7
d_gene: .
v_gene: TRBV5-6
CDR3nt: TGTGCCAGCAGCTTCGGCCGGGGCGTAAACTACGAGCAGTACTTC
CDR3aa: CASSFGRGVNYEQYF

abundance: .
j_gene: TRBJ2-7
d_gene: .
v_gene: TRBV27
CDR3nt: TGTGCCAGCAGTTATGGCTTCTCCTACGAGCAGTACTTC
CDR3aa: CASSYGFSYEQYF

abundance: .
j_gene: TRBJ1-5
d_gene: .
v_gene: TRBV5-6
CDR3nt: TGTGCCAGCAGCTCGCTGACAGTCAATCAGCCCCAGCATTTT
CDR3aa: CASSSLTVNQPQHF

abundance: once
j_gene: TRBJ1-5
d_gene: .
v_gene: TRBV28
CDR3nt: TGTGCCAGCAGCGAATCGGTGGGCAAGGATCAGCCCCAGCATTTT
CDR3aa: CASSESVGKDQPQHF

abundance: .
j_gene: TRBJ2-7
d_gene: TRBD1
v_gene: TRBV18
CDR3nt: TGTGCCAGCTCACCACGGACAGGGGATAACTACGAGCAGTACTTC
CDR3aa: CASSPRTGDNYEQYF

abundance: .
j_gene: TRBJ2-3
d_gene: .
v_gene: TRBV29-1
CDR3nt: TGCAGCGCCCAAAGGGGCAAACGAACAGATACGCAGTATTTT
CDR3aa: CSAQRGKRTDTQYF

abundance: .
j_gene: TRBJ2-7
d_gene: .
v_gene: TRBV5-3
CDR3nt: TGTGCCAGAAGCCCCACGGGGACGGTTACCTACGAGCAGTACTTC
CDR3aa: CARSPTGTVTYEQYF

abundance: .
j_gene: TRBJ2-7
d_gene: .
v_gene: TRBV5-1
CDR3nt: TGCGCCAGCAGCTGGCTATTCGGACAGCAAATGTACGAGCAGTACTTC
CDR3aa: CASSWLFGQQMYEQYF

abundance: .
j_gene: TRBJ1-2
d_gene: .
v_gene: TRBV6-1
CDR3nt: TGTGCCAGCGGGGGCTACACCTTC
CDR3aa: CASGGYTF

abundance: .
j_gene: TRBJ2-7
d_gene: TRBD1
v_gene: TRBV28
CDR3nt: TGTGCCAGCAGTAAGGGACAGGGGGCTCTCTACGAGCAGTACTTC
CDR3aa: CASSKGQGALYEQYF

abundance: .
j_gene: TRBJ2-1
d_gene: .
v_gene: TRBV19
CDR3nt: TGTGCCAGTAGTATAGTGCCCACGGGGACCCGACGGAATGAGCAGTTCTTC
CDR3aa: CASSIVPTGTRRNEQFF

abundance: .
j_gene: TRBJ1-5
d_gene: .
v_gene: TRBV27
CDR3nt: TGTGCCAGCAGCCCAAGGAGGGGCCTAGGCCTTAGCAATCAGCCCCAGCATTTT
CDR3aa: CASSPRRGLGLSNQPQHF

abundance: .
j_gene: TRBJ2-7
d_gene: .
v_gene: TRBV19
CDR3nt: TGTGCCAGTAGGAGCGCCTACGAGCAGTACTTC
CDR3aa: CASRSAYEQYF

abundance: .
j_gene: TRBJ2-3
d_gene: .
v_gene: TRBV7-3
CDR3nt: TGTGCCAGCAGCTTATTTGGGCCCGCCGGCGGCACAGATACGCAGTATTTT
CDR3aa: CASSLFGPAGGTDTQYF

abundance: .
j_gene: TRBJ2-7
d_gene: .
v_gene: TRBV11-2
CDR3nt: TGTGCCAGTGAAGGGGGAGCCTACGAGCAGTACTTC
CDR3aa: CASEGGAYEQYF

abundance: .
j_gene: TRBJ2-2
d_gene: .
v_gene: TRBV27
CDR3nt: TGTGCCAGCAGTACGCTCGGGGAGCTGTTTTTT
CDR3aa: CASSTLGELFF

abundance: .
j_gene: TRBJ1-4
d_gene: .
v_gene: TRBV19
CDR3nt: TGTGCCAACGATCAGAGGGGGGAAAAACTGTTTTTT
CDR3aa: CANDQRGEKLFF

abundance: .
j_gene: TRBJ2-5
d_gene: .
v_gene: TRBV28
CDR3nt: TGTGCCAGCAGTGAAAAGGGGACCCAGTACTTC
CDR3aa: CASSEKGTQYF

abundance: .
j_gene: TRBJ1-5
d_gene: .
v_gene: TRBV28
CDR3nt: TGTGCCAGCAGTTTATTTAGTCGGGACAATCAGCCCCAGCATTTT
CDR3aa: CASSLFSRDNQPQHF

abundance: .
j_gene: TRBJ2-5
d_gene: TRBD2
v_gene: TRBV28
CDR3nt: TGTGCCAGCACCCCACCGTTGACTAGCGTTCTGACCCAGTACTTC
CDR3aa: CASTPPLTSVLTQYF

abundance: .
j_gene: TRBJ2-6
d_gene: .
v_gene: TRBV9
CDR3nt: TGTGCCAGCAGCGCCCCCCGGATCCCTTTCTCTGGGGCCAACGTCCTGACTTTC
CDR3aa: CASSAPRIPFSGANVLTF

abundance: .
j_gene: TRBJ2-1
d_gene: .
v_gene: TRBV14
CDR3nt: TGTGCCAGCAGCCCTTTGTCTTTGTCCTACAATGAGCAGTTCTTC
CDR3aa: CASSPLSLSYNEQFF

abundance: once
j_gene: TRBJ2-7
d_gene: .
v_gene: TRBV5-1
CDR3nt: TGCGCCAGCAGCCCGACCGTAGGTCCCCTGAACTACGAGCAGTACTTC
CDR3aa: CASSPTVGPLNYEQYF

abundance: .
j_gene: TRBJ2-7
d_gene: .
v_gene: TRBV5-1
CDR3nt: TGCGCCAGCAGCATTGACAGCCCTGGCCACGAGCAGTACTTC
CDR3aa: CASSIDSPGHEQYF

abundance: few
j_gene: TRBJ2-1
d_gene: .
v_gene: TRBV14
CDR3nt: TGTGCCAGCAGCCCGGGCTGGGGGTTGGGTAATGAGCAGTTCTTC
CDR3aa: CASSPGWGLGNEQFF

abundance: .
j_gene: TRBJ2-2
d_gene: .
v_gene: TRBV7-6
CDR3nt: TGTGCCAGCAGCTTAGCGACCGGGCCCGGGGAGCTGTTTTTT
CDR3aa: CASSLATGPGELFF

abundance: once
j_gene: TRBJ2-2
d_gene: .
v_gene: TRBV5-8
CDR3nt: TGTGCCAGCAGCTTGGAAGCCAGGGTAGGAACCGGGGAGCTGTTTTTT
CDR3aa: CASSLEARVGTGELFF

abundance: .
j_gene: TRBJ2-3
d_gene: .
v_gene: TRBV5-4
CDR3nt: TGTGCCAGCAGCTTGGTCCGCACAGATACGCAGTATTTT
CDR3aa: CASSLVRTDTQYF

abundance: .
j_gene: TRBJ2-5
d_gene: TRBD2
v_gene: TRBV10-2
CDR3nt: TGCGCCAGCAGTGGATACCTTTCTAACCAGCGGGGACAAGAGACCCAGTACTTC
CDR3aa: CASSGYLSNQRGQETQYF

abundance: .
j_gene: TRBJ2-7
d_gene: TRBD2
v_gene: TRBV20-1
CDR3nt: TGCAGTGCGCTTCCGGGACTAAAGCAGTACTTC
CDR3aa: CSALPGLKQYF

abundance: .
j_gene: TRBJ1-3
d_gene: TRBD1
v_gene: TRBV6-5
CDR3nt: TGTGCCAGCAGTTACAGGGGGCTCTCGGCTGGAAACACCATATATTTT
CDR3aa: CASSYRGLSAGNTIYF

abundance: .
j_gene: TRBJ2-1
d_gene: TRBD1
v_gene: TRBV7-9
CDR3nt: TGTGCCAGCAGCCATCGGACAGGGAGATACAATGAGCAGTTCTTC
CDR3aa: CASSHRTGRYNEQFF

abundance: .
j_gene: TRBJ2-7
d_gene: TRBD2
v_gene: TRBV7-9
CDR3nt: TGTGCCAGCAGCCCTGGACTAGCGGGAGTCGAGCAGTACTTC
CDR3aa: CASSPGLAGVEQYF

abundance: .
j_gene: TRBJ1-5
d_gene: .
v_gene: TRBV6-5
CDR3nt: TGTGCCAGCAGTTATACAGGGTTTAGCAATCAGCCCCAGCATTTT
CDR3aa: CASSYTGFSNQPQHF

abundance: .
j_gene: TRBJ2-1
d_gene: TRBD2
v_gene: TRBV28
CDR3nt: TGTGCCAGCAGTGGGAGCGGGAGTTCCTACAATGAGCAGTTCTTC
CDR3aa: CASSGSGSSYNEQFF

abundance: .
j_gene: TRBJ2-1
d_gene: .
v_gene: TRBV9
CDR3nt: TGTGCCAGCAGCCCCTCAGGCAATGAGCAGTTCTTC
CDR3aa: CASSPSGNEQFF

abundance: .
j_gene: TRBJ1-5
d_gene: .
v_gene: TRBV6-5
CDR3nt: TGTGCCAGCAATGACGGGTATAGCAATCAGCCCCAGCATTTT
CDR3aa: CASNDGYSNQPQHF

abundance: .
j_gene: TRBJ2-1
d_gene: .
v_gene: TRBV7-6
CDR3nt: TGTGCCAGCAGCCGGATGGGCTTGGGGACCTACAATGAGCAGTTCTTC
CDR3aa: CASSRMGLGTYNEQFF

abundance: .
j_gene: TRBJ2-5
d_gene: .
v_gene: TRBV5-4
CDR3nt: TGTGCCAGCGGACCGGGTCATATGTACCAAGAGACCCAGTACTTC
CDR3aa: CASGPGHMYQETQYF

abundance: .
j_gene: TRBJ1-1
d_gene: .
v_gene: TRBV12-5
CDR3nt: TGTGCTAGTGGTTTGGACTACAGGGTGAACACTGAAGCTTTCTTT
CDR3aa: CASGLDYRVNTEAFF

abundance: .
j_gene: TRBJ2-3
d_gene: .
v_gene: TRBV15
CDR3nt: TGTGCCACCAGCATAGAAGTAAGCACAGATACGCAGTATTTT
CDR3aa: CATSIEVSTDTQYF

abundance: .
j_gene: TRBJ2-5
d_gene: TRBD1
v_gene: TRBV7-7
CDR3nt: TGTGCCAGCAGCTTATCAGGGGGCATAGAGACCCAGTACTTC
CDR3aa: CASSLSGGIETQYF